This T cell receptor beta chain was profiled in a study of cytomegalovirus exposure and HLA in healthy donors. Study findings and constraints: Several of the most significant clusters were apparently associated with common viral pathogens in a later analysis.

Primers included in the PCR were 60 Vbeta and 13 Jbeta primers. The method was immunoSEQ multiplex PCR; TCRdb's version includes in-frame clones alone and lacks a portion of them. The profile shows over 200,000 clones, 70% to 80% of them singletons. A remark on this clone: The target antigen is unknown.

Material: PBMCs. This TCR was sampled from a woman aged 55-70 years in good health and CMV-seropositive.

CDR3: CASSPRRIDEQFF. The CDR3 region has the DNA TGTGCCAGCAGCCCACGGAGAATCGATGAGCAGTTCTTC. The rearrangement joins TRBV14 to TRBJ2-1; D not certain. This CDR3 has 13 amino acids. Germline CDR1 is SGHDN and CDR2 is FVKESK. V gave up 4 bases and J gave up 8 bases, with 12 bases separating them.